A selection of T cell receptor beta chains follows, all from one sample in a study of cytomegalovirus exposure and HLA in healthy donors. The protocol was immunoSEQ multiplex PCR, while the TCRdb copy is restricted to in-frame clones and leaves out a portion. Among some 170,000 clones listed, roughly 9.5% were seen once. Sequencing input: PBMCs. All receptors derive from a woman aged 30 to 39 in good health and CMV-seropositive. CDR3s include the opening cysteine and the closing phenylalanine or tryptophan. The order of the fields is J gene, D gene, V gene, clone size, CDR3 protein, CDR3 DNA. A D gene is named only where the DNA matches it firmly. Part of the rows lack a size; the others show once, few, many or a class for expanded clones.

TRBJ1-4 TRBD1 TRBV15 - CATSRDFVTGVKLFF TGTGCCACCAGCAGAGATTTCGTTACAGGGGTAAAACTGTTTTTT
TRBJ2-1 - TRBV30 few CAWSAYITNEQFF TGTGCCTGGAGTGCCTATATAACGAATGAGCAGTTCTTC
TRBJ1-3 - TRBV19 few CASSMSGIGNTIYF TGTGCCAGTAGTATGTCGGGGATAGGAAACACCATATATTTT
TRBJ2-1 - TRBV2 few CASSNPEFGSYNEQFF TGTGCCAGCAGTAACCCGGAATTCGGGTCCTACAATGAGCAGTTCTTC
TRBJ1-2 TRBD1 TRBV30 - CAWSEKGAPLYGYTF TGTGCCTGGAGTGAAAAGGGGGCGCCCCTCTATGGCTACACCTTC
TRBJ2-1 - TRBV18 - CASSHLDILPEVDEQFF TGTGCCAGCTCACACCTCGACATATTGCCGGAGGTGGATGAGCAGTTCTTC
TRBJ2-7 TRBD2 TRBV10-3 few CAIPGTSKSSYEQYF TGTGCCATCCCTGGGACTAGTAAGAGCTCCTACGAGCAGTACTTC
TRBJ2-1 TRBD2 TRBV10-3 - CAISVSGRVGNEQFF TGTGCCATCAGTGTTAGCGGGAGGGTTGGCAATGAGCAGTTCTTC
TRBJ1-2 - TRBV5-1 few CASSLDRSGYTF TGCGCCAGCAGTCTGGACAGAAGTGGCTACACCTTC
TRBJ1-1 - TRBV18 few CASSPRGALTEAFF TGTGCCAGCTCACCCCGGGGGGCGCTTACTGAAGCTTTCTTT
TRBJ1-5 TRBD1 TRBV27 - CASRTPGGLYNQPQHF TGTGCCAGCAGAACTCCAGGGGGCCTCTATAATCAGCCCCAGCATTTT
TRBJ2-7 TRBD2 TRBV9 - CASSASGSGYEQYF TGTGCCAGCAGCGCTAGCGGGAGCGGCTACGAGCAGTACTTC
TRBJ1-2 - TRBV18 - CASSPTIYGYTF TGTGCCAGCTCACCGACTATCTATGGCTACACCTTC
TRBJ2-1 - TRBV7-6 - CASSLAAGWYNEQFF TGTGCCAGCAGCTTAGCGGCAGGGTGGTACAATGAGCAGTTCTTC
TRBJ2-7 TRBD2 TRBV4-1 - CASSRTTSGPYEQYF TGCGCCAGCAGCCGGACGACTAGCGGACCCTACGAGCAGTACTTC
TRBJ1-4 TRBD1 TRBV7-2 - CASSSDRGGGEKLFF TGTGCCAGCAGCTCTGACAGGGGGGGAGGTGAAAAACTGTTTTTT
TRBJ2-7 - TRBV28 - CASSSKPNEQYF TGTGCCAGCAGCTCTAAACCTAACGAGCAGTACTTC
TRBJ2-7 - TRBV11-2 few CASSLRAQGGPLSYEQYF TGTGCCAGCAGCTTAAGGGCCCAGGGGGGTCCCCTCTCCTACGAGCAGTACTTC
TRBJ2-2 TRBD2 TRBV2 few CASSEPGLKNTGELFF TGTGCCAGCAGTGAGCCGGGACTAAAGAACACCGGGGAGCTGTTTTTT
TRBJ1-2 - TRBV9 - CASSGRDGYTF TGTGCCAGCAGCGGTCGGGATGGCTACACCTTC
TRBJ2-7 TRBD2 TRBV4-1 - CASSQVGRASYEQYF TGCGCCAGCAGCCAAGTTGGGAGGGCGAGTTACGAGCAGTACTTC
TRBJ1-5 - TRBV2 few CASSPVLNQPQHF TGTGCCAGCAGTCCGGTCCTAAATCAGCCCCAGCATTTT
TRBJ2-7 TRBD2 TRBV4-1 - CASSLLWASGAYEQYF TGCGCCAGCAGCCTCCTCTGGGCTAGCGGGGCCTACGAGCAGTACTTC
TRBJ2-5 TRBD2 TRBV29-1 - CSTTGGLQETQYF TGCAGCACCACGGGAGGACTGCAAGAGACCCAGTACTTC
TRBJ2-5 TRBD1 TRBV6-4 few CASSVQTRRDRVGETQYF TGTGCCAGCAGTGTCCAAACACGCCGGGACAGGGTAGGGGAGACCCAGTACTTC
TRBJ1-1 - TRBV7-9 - CASSPPTRGVGSEAFF TGTGCCAGCAGCCCCCCCACTCGGGGGGTTGGGTCTGAAGCTTTCTTT
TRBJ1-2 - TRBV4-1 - CASSQGYQAGYTF TGCGCCAGCAGCCAAGGGTATCAGGCTGGCTACACCTTC
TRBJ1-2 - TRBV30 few CAWRQWGYTF TGTGCCTGGAGACAGTGGGGCTACACCTTC
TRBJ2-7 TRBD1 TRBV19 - CASSIAGTGDYEQYF TGTGCCAGTAGTATTGCCGGGACAGGAGACTACGAGCAGTACTTC
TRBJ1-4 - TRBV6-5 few CASRGRGRNEKLFF TGTGCCAGCCGAGGCCGGGGGAGAAATGAAAAACTGTTTTTT
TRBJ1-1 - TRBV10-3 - CAISTRDNVMNTEAFF TGTGCCATCAGCACCCGGGACAACGTAATGAACACTGAAGCTTTCTTT
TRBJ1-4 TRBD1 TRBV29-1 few CSAEGAGTTEKLFF TGCAGCGCAGAGGGGGCCGGGACAACAGAAAAACTGTTTTTT
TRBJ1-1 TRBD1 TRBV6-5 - CASSLGDSHTEAFF TGTGCCAGCAGTTTGGGGGACAGCCACACTGAAGCTTTCTTT
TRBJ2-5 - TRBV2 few CASTLDKTQYF TGTGCCAGTACCCTCGACAAGACCCAGTACTTC
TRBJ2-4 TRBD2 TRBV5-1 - CASSPITSESNIQYF TGCGCCAGCAGCCCAATTACTAGCGAATCAAACATTCAGTACTTC
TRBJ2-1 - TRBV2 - CASIEEFTNNNEQFF TGTGCCAGCATCGAGGAGTTTACGAATAACAATGAGCAGTTCTTC
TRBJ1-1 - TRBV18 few CASSREMDTEAFF TGTGCCAGCTCAAGGGAGATGGACACTGAAGCTTTCTTT
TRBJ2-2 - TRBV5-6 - CASSFATTGELFF TGTGCCAGCAGCTTCGCTACCACCGGGGAGCTGTTTTTT
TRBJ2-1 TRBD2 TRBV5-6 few CASSLLGLGGEQFF TGTGCCAGCAGCTTGCTGGGACTAGGCGGTGAGCAGTTCTTC
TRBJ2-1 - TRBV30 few CAWRDSLLGYEQFF TGTGCCTGGAGGGACTCTCTACTAGGGTATGAGCAGTTCTTC
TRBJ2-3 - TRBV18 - CASSPPTGSIRDTQYF TGTGCCAGCTCACCACCTACAGGGTCCATTAGAGATACGCAGTATTTT
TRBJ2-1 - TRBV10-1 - CASSVLNGTREQFF TGCGCCAGCAGTGTCCTCAACGGGACTCGTGAGCAGTTCTTC
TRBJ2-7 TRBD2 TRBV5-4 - CASSPTTSGSSSYEQYF TGTGCCAGCAGCCCAACGACTAGCGGGAGCTCCTCCTACGAGCAGTACTTC
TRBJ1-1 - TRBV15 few CATSTRDGATEAFF TGTGCCACCAGCACCCGAGACGGAGCCACTGAAGCTTTCTTT
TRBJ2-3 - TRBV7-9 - CASSLEGDTQYF TGTGCCAGCAGCTTAGAGGGGGATACGCAGTATTTT
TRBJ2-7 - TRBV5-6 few CASSFPSESYEQYF TGTGCCAGCAGCTTTCCATCCGAGTCCTACGAGCAGTACTTC
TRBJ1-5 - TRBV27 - CASSPWRGSGQPQHF TGTGCCAGCAGTCCTTGGCGGGGCTCGGGTCAGCCCCAGCATTTT
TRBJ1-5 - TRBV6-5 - CASSYRGGNQPQHF TGTGCCAGCAGTTACAGGGGTGGCAATCAGCCCCAGCATTTT
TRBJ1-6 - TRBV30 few CAWGPYPNSPLHF TGTGCCTGGGGCCCTTACCCTAATTCACCCCTCCACTTT
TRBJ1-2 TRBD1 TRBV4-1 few CASRFIEDRGYYGYTF TGCGCCAGCAGGTTTATCGAGGACAGGGGATACTATGGCTACACCTTC
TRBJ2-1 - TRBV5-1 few CASSLEGGFDEQFF TGCGCCAGCAGCTTGGAAGGAGGTTTCGATGAGCAGTTCTTC
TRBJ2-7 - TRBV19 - CASKKGEGGNLYEQYF TGTGCCAGTAAAAAGGGGGAGGGAGGAAACCTCTACGAGCAGTACTTC
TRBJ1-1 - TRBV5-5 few CASSLQGVTEAFF TGTGCCAGCAGCTTACAAGGGGTTACTGAAGCTTTCTTT
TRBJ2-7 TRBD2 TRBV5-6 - CASSLGSSGMDEQYF TGTGCCAGCAGCTTGGGATCTAGCGGAATGGACGAGCAGTACTTC
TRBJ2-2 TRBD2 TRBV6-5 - CASSYLSGRGVGELFF TGTGCCAGCAGTTACCTCAGCGGGAGAGGGGTCGGGGAGCTGTTTTTT